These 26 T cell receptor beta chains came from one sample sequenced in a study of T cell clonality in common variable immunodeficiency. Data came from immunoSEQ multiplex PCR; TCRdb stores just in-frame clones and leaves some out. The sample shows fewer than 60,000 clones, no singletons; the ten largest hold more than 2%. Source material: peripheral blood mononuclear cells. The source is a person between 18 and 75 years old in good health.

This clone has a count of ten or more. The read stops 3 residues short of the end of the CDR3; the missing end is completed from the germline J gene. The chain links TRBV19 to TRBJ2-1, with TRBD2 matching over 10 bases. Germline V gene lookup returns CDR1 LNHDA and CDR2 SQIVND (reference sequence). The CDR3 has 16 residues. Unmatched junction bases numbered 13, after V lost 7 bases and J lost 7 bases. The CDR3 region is CASTQGSGRARNEQFF. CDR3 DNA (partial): TGTGCCAGTACCCAAGGAAGCGGGAGGGCCCGGAATGAG.

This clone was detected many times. The CDR3 DNA, read in part, is TGTGCCAGCGCCATGAGCCTACCAGATACG. Its protein is CASAMSLPDT. The entire CDR3 reads CASAMSLPDTQYF. The chain employs TRBV7-9 and TRBJ2-3; D not resolved. The read halts 3 residues ahead of the CDR3 end, with the missing end drawn from the germline J gene. The CDR3 length is 13 residues. Germline-derived CDR1 and CDR2 are SEHNR and FQNEAQ (reference sequence). The ends were cut back, 8 bases at V and 4 bases at J, with 13 bases in the middle.

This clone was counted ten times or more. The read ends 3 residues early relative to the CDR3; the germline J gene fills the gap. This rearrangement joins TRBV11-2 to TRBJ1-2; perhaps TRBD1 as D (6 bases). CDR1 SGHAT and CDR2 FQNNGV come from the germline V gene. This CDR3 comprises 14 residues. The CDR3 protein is CASSLVEQGRGYTF. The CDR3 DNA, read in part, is TGTGCCAGCAGCTTAGTAGAACAGGGTAGAGGC. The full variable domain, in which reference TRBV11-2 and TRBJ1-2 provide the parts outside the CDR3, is EAGVAQSPRYKIIEKRQSVAFWCNPISGHATLYWYQQILGQGPKLLIQFQNNGVVDDSQLPKDRFSAERLKGVDSTLKIQPAKLEDSAVYLCASSLVEQGRGYTFGSGTRLTVV.

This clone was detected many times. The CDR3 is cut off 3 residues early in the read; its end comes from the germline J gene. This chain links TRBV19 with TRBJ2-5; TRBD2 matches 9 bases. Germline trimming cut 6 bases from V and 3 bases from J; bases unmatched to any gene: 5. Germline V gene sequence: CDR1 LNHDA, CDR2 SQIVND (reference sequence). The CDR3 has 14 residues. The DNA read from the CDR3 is TGTGCCAGTAGCTCTAGCGGGGTGAAAGAGACC. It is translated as CASSSSGVKET. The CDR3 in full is CASSSSGVKETQYF.

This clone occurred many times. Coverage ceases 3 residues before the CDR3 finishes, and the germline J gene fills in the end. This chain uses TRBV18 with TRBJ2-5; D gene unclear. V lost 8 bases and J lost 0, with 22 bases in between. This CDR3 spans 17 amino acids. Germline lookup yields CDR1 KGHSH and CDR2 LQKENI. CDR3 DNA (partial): TGTGCCAGCACGATGGCCCCAACCAATCGGGACCAAGAGACC. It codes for CASTMAPTNRDQET. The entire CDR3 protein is CASTMAPTNRDQETQYF. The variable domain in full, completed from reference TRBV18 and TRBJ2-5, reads NAGVMQNPRHLVRRRGQEARLRCSPMKGHSHVYWYRQLPEEGLKFMVYLQKENIIDESGMPKERFSAEFPKEGPSILRIQQVVRGDSAAYFCASTMAPTNRDQETQYFGPGTRLLVL.

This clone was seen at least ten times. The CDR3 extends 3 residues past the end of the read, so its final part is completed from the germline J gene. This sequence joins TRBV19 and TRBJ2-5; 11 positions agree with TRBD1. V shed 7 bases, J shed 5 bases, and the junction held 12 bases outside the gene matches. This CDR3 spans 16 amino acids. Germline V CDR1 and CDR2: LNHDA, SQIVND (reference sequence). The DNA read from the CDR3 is TGTGCCAGTAAAGACGGCAGGACAGGGGGCGCGGAGACC. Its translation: CASKDGRTGGAET. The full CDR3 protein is CASKDGRTGGAETQYF. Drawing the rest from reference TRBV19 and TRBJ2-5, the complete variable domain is DGGITQSPKYLFRKEGQNVTLSCEQNLNHDAMYWYRQDPGQGLRLIYYSQIVNDFQKGDIAEGYSVSREKKESFPLTVTSAQKNPTAFYLCASKDGRTGGAETQYFGPGTRLLVL.

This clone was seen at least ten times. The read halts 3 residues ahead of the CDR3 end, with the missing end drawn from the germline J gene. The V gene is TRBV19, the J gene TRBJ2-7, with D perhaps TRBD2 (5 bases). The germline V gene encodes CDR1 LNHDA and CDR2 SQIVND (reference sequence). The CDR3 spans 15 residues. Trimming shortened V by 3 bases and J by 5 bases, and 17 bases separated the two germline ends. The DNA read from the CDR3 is TGTGCCAGTAGTATTAGAGGAGGCCGGGTTAACGAG. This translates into CASSIRGGRVNE. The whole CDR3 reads CASSIRGGRVNEQYF.

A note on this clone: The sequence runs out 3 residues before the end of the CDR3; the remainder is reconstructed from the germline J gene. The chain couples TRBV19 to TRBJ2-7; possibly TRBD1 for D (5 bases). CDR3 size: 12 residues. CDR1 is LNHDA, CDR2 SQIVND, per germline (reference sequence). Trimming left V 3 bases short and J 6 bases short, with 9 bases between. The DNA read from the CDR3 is TGTGCCAGTAGTATCGGGCAGGGCGAG. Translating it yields CASSIGQGE. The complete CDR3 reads CASSIGQGEQYF.

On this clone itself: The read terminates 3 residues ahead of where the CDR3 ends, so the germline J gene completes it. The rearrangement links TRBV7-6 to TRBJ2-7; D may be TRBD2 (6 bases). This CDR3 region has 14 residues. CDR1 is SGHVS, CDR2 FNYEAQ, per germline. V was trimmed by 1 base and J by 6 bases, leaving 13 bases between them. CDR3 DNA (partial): TGTGCCAGCAGCTTAGGTCAGACTAGGCGCGAG. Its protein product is CASSLGQTRRE. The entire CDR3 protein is CASSLGQTRREQYF.

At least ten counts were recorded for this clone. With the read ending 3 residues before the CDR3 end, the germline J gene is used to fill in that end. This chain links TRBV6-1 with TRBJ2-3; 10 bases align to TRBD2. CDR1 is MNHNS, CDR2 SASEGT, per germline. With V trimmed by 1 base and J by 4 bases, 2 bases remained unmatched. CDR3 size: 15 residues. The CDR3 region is CASSEEAGGPDTQYF. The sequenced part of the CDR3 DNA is TGTGCCAGCAGTGAAGAAGCGGGAGGGCCAGATACG.

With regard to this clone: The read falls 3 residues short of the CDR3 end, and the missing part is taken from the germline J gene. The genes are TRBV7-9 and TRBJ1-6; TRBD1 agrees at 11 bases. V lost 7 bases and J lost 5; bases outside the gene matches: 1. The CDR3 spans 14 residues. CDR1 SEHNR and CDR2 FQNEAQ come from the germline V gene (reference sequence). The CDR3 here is CASKGQGDNSPLHF. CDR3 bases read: TGTGCCAGCAAGGGACAGGGGGATAATTCACCC.

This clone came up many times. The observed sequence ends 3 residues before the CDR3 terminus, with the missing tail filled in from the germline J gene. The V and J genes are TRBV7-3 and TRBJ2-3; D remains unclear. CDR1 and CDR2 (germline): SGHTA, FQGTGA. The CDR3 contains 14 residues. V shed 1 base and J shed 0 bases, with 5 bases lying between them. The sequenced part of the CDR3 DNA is TGTGCCAGCAGCTTAATGACTAGCACAGATACG. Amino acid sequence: CASSLMTSTDT. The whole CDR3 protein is CASSLMTSTDTQYF.

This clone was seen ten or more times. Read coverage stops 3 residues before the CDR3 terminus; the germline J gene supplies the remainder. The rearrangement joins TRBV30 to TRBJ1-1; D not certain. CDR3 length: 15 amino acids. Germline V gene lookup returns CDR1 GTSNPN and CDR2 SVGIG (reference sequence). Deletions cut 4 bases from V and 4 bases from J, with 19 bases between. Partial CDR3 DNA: TGTGCCTGGAATGTTGGAAGACCTACTAGCACTGAA. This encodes CAWNVGRPTSTE. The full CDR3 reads CAWNVGRPTSTEAFF.

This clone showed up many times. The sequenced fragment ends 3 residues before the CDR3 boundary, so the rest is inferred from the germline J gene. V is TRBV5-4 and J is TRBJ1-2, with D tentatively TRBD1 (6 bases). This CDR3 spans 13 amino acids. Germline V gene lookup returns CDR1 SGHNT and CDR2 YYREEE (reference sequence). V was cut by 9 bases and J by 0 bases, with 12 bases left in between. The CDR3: CATGQPPNYGYTF. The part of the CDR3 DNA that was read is TGTGCCACCGGACAGCCCCCTAACTATGGC.

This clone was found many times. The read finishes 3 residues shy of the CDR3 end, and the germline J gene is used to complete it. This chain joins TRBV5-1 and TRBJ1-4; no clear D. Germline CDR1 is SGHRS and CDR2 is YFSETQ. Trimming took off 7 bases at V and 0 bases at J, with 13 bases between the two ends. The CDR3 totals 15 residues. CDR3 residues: CASCRLPATNEKLFF. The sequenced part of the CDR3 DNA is TGCGCCAGCTGCCGTTTGCCGGCAACTAATGAAAAA.

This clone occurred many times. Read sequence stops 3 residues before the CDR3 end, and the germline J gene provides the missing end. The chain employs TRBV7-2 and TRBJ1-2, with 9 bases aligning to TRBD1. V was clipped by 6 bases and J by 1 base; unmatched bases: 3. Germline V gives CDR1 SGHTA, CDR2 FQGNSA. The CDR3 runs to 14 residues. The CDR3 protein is CASRSGQGNYGYTF. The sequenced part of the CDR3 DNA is TGTGCCAGCAGATCGGGACAGGGTAACTATGGC.

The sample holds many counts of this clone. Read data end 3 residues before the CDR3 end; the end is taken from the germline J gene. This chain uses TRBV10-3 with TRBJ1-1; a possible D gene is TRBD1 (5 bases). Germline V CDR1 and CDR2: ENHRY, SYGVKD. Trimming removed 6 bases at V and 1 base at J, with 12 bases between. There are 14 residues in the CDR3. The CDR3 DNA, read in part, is TGTGCCATCAGCCCAGGGTTGGCGAACACTGAA. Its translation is CAISPGLANTE. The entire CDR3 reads CAISPGLANTEAFF.

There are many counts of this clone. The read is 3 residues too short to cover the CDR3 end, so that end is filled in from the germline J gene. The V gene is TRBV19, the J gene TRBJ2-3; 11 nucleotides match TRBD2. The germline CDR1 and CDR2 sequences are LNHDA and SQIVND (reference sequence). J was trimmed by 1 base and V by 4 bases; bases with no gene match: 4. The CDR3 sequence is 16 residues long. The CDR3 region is CASSTPTSGGTDTQYF. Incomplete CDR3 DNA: TGTGCCAGTAGTACCCCGACTAGCGGGGGCACAGATACG.

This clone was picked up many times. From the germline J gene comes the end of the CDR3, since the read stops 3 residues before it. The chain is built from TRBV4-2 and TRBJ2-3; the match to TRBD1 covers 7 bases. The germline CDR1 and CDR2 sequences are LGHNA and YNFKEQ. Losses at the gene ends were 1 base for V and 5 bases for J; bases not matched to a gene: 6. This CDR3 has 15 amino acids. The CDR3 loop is CASSQGQDRRDTQYF. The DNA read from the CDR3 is TGTGCCAGCAGCCAAGGTCAGGACAGGAGAGATACG.

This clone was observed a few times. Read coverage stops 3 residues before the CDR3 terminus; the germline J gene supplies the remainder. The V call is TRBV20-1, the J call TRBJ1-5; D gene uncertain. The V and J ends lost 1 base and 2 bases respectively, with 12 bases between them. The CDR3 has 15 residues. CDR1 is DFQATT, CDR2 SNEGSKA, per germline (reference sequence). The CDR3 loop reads CSARGPARRNQPQHF. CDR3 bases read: TGCAGTGCTAGAGGGCCGGCCAGGCGCAATCAGCCC.

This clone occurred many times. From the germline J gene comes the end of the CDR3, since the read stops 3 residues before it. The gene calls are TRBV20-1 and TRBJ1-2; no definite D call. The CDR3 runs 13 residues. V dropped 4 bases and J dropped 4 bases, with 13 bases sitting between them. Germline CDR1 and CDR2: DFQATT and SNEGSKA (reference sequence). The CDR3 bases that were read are TGCAGTGCTATGACCCCGGGTTTCTATGGC. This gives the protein CSAMTPGFYG. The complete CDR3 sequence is CSAMTPGFYGYTF.

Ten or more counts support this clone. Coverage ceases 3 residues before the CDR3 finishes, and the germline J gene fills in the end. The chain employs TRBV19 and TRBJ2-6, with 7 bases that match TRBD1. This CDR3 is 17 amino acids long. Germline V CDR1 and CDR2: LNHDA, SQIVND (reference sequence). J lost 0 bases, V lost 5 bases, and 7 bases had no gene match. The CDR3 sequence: CASSSGQVTSGANVLTF. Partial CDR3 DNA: TGTGCCAGTAGTTCCGGACAGGTGACCTCTGGGGCCAACGTC.

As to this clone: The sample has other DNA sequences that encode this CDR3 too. CDR3 DNA (partial): TGTGCCAGTAGTATCGTTAGCAGGGTTCCCGAG. Amino acid sequence: CASSIVSRVPE. The CDR3 in its entirety is CASSIVSRVPEQYF. The chain uses TRBV19 and TRBJ2-7; D perhaps matches TRBD1 (5 bases). The CDR3 end falls 3 residues outside the read, so it is completed with the germline J gene. The length of the CDR3 is 14 residues. CDR1 and CDR2 (germline): LNHDA, SQIVND (reference sequence). Trimming left V 3 bases short and J 6 bases short, with 15 bases between.

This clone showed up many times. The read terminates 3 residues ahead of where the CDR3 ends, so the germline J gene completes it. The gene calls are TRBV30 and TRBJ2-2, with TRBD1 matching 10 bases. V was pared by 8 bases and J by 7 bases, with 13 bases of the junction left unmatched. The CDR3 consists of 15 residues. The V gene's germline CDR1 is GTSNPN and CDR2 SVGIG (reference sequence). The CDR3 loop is CAGTPPGQGFGELFF. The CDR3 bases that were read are TGTGCCGGAACTCCCCCGGGACAGGGGTTCGGGGAG.

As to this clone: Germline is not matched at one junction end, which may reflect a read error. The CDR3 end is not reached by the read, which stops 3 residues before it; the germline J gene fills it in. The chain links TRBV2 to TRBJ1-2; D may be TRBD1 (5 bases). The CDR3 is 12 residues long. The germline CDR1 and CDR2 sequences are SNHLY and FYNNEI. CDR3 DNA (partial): TGTGCCCGGAGAGGGACGGACTACGGC. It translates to CARRGTDYG. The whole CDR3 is CARRGTDYGYTF.

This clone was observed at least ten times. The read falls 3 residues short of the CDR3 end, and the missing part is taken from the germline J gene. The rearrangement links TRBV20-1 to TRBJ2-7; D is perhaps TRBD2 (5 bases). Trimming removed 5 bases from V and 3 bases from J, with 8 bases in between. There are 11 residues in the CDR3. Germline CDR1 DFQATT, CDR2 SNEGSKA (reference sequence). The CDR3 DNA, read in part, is TGCAGTGCTTTCGGGGACTACGAG. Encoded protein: CSAFGDYE. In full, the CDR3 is CSAFGDYEQYF.